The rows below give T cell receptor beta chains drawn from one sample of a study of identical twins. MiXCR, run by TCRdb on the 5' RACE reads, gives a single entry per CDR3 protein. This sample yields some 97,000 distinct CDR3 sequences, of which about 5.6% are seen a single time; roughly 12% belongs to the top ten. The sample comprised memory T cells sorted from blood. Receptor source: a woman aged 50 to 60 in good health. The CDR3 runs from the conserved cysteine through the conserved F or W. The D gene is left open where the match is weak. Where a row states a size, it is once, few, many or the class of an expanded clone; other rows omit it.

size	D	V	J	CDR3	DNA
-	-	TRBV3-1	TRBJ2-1	CASSDTSSYNEQFF	TGTGCCAGCAGCGATACTAGCTCCTACAATGAGCAGTTCTTC
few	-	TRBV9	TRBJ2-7	CASSGEDSTPSYEQYF	TGTGCCAGCAGCGGAGAAGACAGTACCCCCTCCTACGAGCAGTACTTC
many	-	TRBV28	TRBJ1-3	CASLPLRSSGNTIYF	TGTGCCAGCCTGCCCCTTCGCAGCTCTGGAAACACCATATATTTT
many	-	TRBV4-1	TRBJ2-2	CASSRGRDIGELFF	TGCGCCAGCAGCCGAGGGCGGGATATCGGGGAGCTGTTTTTT
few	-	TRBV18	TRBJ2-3	CASSPAITTDTQYF	TGTGCCAGCTCACCAGCGATCACCACAGATACGCAGTATTTT
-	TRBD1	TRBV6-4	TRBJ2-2	CASRRTGSEGELFF	TGTGCCAGCCGAAGGACAGGGTCGGAAGGGGAGCTGTTTTTT
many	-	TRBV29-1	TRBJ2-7	CSVGGHYEQYF	TGCAGCGTTGGAGGTCACTACGAGCAGTACTTC
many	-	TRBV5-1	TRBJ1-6	CASKLGQPTNSPLHF	TGCGCCAGCAAATTGGGGCAGCCGACTAATTCACCCCTCCACTTT
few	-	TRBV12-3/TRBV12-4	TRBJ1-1	CASSRREVEAFF	TGTGCCAGCAGTCGCAGGGAGGTTGAAGCTTTCTTT
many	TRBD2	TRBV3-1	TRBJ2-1	CASSRLAGGEGEQFF	TGTGCCAGCAGCCGTCTAGCGGGAGGTGAAGGTGAGCAGTTCTTC
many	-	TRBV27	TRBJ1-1	CASSLTPNTEAFF	TGTGCCAGCAGTCTAACACCGAACACTGAAGCTTTCTTT
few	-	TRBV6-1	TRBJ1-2	CASSEYVNGGHYGYTF	TGTGCCAGCAGTGAATACGTCAACGGGGGCCACTATGGCTACACCTTC
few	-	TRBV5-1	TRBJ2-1	CASSLASRTYNEQFF	TGCGCCAGCAGCTTGGCTAGCAGAACCTACAATGAGCAGTTCTTC
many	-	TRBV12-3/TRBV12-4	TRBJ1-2	CASSLWAGGADYGYTF	TGTGCCAGCAGTCTCTGGGCTGGGGGGGCGGACTATGGCTACACCTTC
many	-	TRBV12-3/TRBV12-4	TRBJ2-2	CASSPTTGRDTGELFF	TGTGCCAGCAGTCCAACCACAGGGCGGGACACCGGGGAGCTGTTTTTT
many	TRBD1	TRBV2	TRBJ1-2	CASTDRGTNYGYTF	TGTGCCAGCACCGACAGGGGAACTAACTATGGCTACACCTTC
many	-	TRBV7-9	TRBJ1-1	CASSPGTSEAFF	TGTGCCAGCAGCCCCGGCACGTCTGAAGCTTTCTTT
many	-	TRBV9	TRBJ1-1	CASSVEGVAGKAEAFF	TGTGCCAGCAGCGTAGAAGGGGTAGCGGGAAAAGCTGAAGCTTTCTTT
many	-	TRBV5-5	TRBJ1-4	CASSFNSRAATNEKLFF	TGTGCCAGCAGCTTTAACTCCAGGGCCGCAACTAATGAAAAACTGTTTTTT
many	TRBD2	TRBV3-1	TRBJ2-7	CASSQGPGGLEQYF	TGTGCCAGCAGCCAAGGACCGGGAGGATTAGAGCAGTACTTC
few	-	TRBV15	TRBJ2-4	CATSRAGTKNIQYF	TGTGCCACCAGTAGGGCGGGAACCAAAAACATTCAGTACTTC
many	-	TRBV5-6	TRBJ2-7	CASSLARFPYEQYF	TGTGCCAGCAGCTTGGCAAGGTTCCCCTACGAGCAGTACTTC
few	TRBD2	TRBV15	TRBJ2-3	CATSSLLAGADTQYF	TGTGCCACCAGCAGTTTACTAGCGGGAGCTGATACGCAGTATTTT
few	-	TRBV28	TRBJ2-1	CASSAQSGTSSNEQFF	TGTGCCAGCAGTGCTCAATCCGGGACGTCATCAAATGAGCAGTTCTTC
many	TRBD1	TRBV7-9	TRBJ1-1	CASSVPGTAAAAFF	TGTGCCAGCAGCGTTCCCGGGACAGCCGCCGCAGCTTTCTTT
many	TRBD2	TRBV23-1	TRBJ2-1	CASTGGGRLRIDEQFF	TGCGCCAGCACCGGCGGGGGGCGCCTCCGAATAGATGAGCAGTTCTTC
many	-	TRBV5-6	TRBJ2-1	CASSLLGDPTYNEQFF	TGTGCCAGCAGCCTGCTCGGGGATCCCACCTACAATGAGCAGTTCTTC
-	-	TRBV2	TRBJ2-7	CASSSTEFYEQYF	TGTGCCAGCAGTTCAACCGAGTTCTACGAGCAGTACTTC
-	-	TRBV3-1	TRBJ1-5	CASSQGGWPQHF	TGTGCCAGCAGCCAAGGGGGATGGCCCCAGCATTTT
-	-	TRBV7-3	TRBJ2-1	CASSRAGSYNEQFF	TGTGCCAGCAGCAGGGCGGGCTCCTACAATGAGCAGTTCTTC
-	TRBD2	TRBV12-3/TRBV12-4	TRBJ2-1	CASSLRSSWTSGYNEQFF	TGTGCCAGCAGTTTAAGGAGTAGTTGGACTAGCGGATACAATGAGCAGTTCTTC
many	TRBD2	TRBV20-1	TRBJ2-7	CSGRASGREYEQYF	TGCAGTGGGAGGGCTAGCGGGAGGGAGTACGAGCAGTACTTC
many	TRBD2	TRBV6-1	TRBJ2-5	CASSVEAGGLETQYF	TGTGCCAGCAGTGTGGAAGCGGGAGGCTTGGAGACCCAGTACTTC
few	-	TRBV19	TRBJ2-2	CASSMGVRELFF	TGTGCCAGTAGTATGGGGGTCCGGGAGCTGTTTTTT
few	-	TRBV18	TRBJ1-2	CASSPNRDNYGYTF	TGTGCCAGCTCACCAAACAGGGACAACTATGGCTACACCTTC